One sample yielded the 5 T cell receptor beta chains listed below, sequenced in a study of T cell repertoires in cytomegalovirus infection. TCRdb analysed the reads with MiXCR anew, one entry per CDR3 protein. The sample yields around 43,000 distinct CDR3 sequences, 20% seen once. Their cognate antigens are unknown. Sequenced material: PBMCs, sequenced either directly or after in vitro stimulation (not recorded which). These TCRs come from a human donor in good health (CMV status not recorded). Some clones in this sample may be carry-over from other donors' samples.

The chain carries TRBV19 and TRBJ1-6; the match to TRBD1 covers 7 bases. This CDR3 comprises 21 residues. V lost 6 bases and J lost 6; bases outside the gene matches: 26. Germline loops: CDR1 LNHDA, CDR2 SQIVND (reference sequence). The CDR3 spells CASSKTKPQGVRPRINSPLHF. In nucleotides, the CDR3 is TGTGCCAGTAGCAAAACCAAACCCCAGGGGGTTCGCCCGAGGATTAATTCACCCCTCCACTTT.

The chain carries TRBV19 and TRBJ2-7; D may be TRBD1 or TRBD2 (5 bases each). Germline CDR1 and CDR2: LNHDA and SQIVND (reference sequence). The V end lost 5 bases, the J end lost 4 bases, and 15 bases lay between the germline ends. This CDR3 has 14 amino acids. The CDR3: CASSGDPTLYEQYF. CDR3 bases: TGTGCCAGTAGTGGGGACCCAACGCTATACGAGCAGTACTTC.

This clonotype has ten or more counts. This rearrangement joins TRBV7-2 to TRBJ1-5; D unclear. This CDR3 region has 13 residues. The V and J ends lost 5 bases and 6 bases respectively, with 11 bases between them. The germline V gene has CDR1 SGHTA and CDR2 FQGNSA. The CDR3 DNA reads TGTGCCAGCAGCCAACCGGACGGTCAGCCCCAGCATTTT. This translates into CASSQPDGQPQHF.

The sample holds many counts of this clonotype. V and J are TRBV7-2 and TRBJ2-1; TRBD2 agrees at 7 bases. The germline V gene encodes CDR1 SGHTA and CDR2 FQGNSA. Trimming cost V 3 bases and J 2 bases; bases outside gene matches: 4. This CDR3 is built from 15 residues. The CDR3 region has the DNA TGTGCCAGCAGCTTTAGCGGGCCGGCCTACAATGAGCAGTTCTTC. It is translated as CASSFSGPAYNEQFF.

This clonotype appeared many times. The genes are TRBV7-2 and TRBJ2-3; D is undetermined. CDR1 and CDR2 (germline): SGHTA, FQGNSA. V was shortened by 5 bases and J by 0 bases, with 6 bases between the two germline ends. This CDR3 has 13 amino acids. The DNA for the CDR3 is TGTGCCAGCAGCCCCCCCAGCACAGATACGCAGTATTTT. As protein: CASSPPSTDTQYF. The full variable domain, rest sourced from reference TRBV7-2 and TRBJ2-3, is GAGVSQSPSNKVTEKGKDVELRCDPISGHTALYWYRQSLGQGLEFLIYFQGNSAPDKSGLPSDRFSAERTGGSVSTLTIQRTQQEDSAVYLCASSPPSTDTQYFGPGTRLTVL.